Below, 8 T cell receptor beta chains from the same sample are listed, as sequenced in a study of T-cell memory formation after mild COVID-19. TCRdb reprocessed the 5' RACE reads with MiXCR, giving one entry per CDR3 protein. This table has about 140,000 distinct CDR3 sequences, roughly 15% appearing once. Sequences were obtained from PBMCs or a T cell subset sorted from them (not recorded which). These receptors originate from an adult woman who had mild COVID-19 (a few samples of this study predate the infection). Cell type and time point are not known.

This clonotype has a handful of counts. J is TRBJ2-5 and V is TRBV7-9; 7 bases fit TRBD2. Germline lookup yields CDR1 SEHNR and CDR2 FQNEAQ (reference sequence). The CDR3 is 14 residues long. The J segment lost 2 bases and the V segment lost 8 bases, leaving 8 bases of the junction unmatched. In nucleotides, the CDR3 is TGTGCCAGCGCTGGGGGGGTTTTACAAGAGACCCAGTACTTC. It encodes CASAGGVLQETQYF.

The chain employs TRBV5-1 and TRBJ2-2; TRBD1 matches at 7 bases. Germline V gene data show CDR1 as SGHRS and CDR2 as YFSETQ. This CDR3 region has 16 residues. Trimming at V came to 1 base and at J to 0 bases, leaving 3 bases not matched to a gene. The CDR3 reads CASSLSGTANTGELFF. The CDR3 region has the DNA TGCGCCAGCAGCTTGTCGGGGACAGCGAACACCGGGGAGCTGTTTTTT.

The V call is TRBV20-1, the J call TRBJ1-2; TRBD1 might be the D (5 bases). Trimming removed 7 bases at V and 4 bases at J, with 13 bases between. From germline, CDR1 is DFQATT and CDR2 SNEGSKA (reference sequence). The CDR3 has 12 amino acids. The CDR3 region is CSVKGPSYGYTF. CDR3 nucleotides: TGCAGTGTTAAGGGACCTTCCTATGGCTACACCTTC.

This clonotype was seen a few times. The gene calls are TRBV5-6 and TRBJ1-2, with a weak D call TRBD1 (6 bases). The CDR3 totals 13 residues. V lost 4 bases and J 3 bases, leaving 10 bases between the germline ends. Per the germline V gene, CDR1 is SGHDT and CDR2 is YYEEEE. For the CDR3, the DNA is TGTGCCAGCAGCAGATGGACAGACTATGGCTACACCTTC. Protein sequence: CASSRWTDYGYTF. Full variable domain (outside the CDR3, taken from reference TRBV5-6 and TRBJ1-2): DAGVTQSPTHLIKTRGQQVTLRCSPKSGHDTVSWYQQALGQGPQFIFQYYEEEERQRGNFPDRFSGHQFPNYSSELNVNALLLGDSALYLCASSRWTDYGYTFGSGTRLTVV.

The V call is TRBV12-3 or TRBV12-4, the J call TRBJ2-5; D might be TRBD1 (5 bases). V lost 3 bases and J lost 4, with 15 bases in between. This CDR3 has 15 residues. The CDR3 bases are TGTGCCAGCAGTTTTCCCTCGACAGAGCTAGAGACCCAGTACTTC. It encodes CASSFPSTELETQYF.

This clonotype was found a few times. The rearrangement links TRBV9 to TRBJ2-5; the D gene is possibly TRBD1 (6 bases). Trimming removed 4 bases at V and 2 bases at J, with 15 bases between. CDR3 length: 15 amino acids. CDR1 is SGDLS and CDR2 is YYNGEE in the germline V gene. CDR3 coding DNA: TGTGCCAGCAGCCGTGCGACAGGCGAACAAGAGACCCAGTACTTC. Protein product: CASSRATGEQETQYF.

This rearrangement joins TRBV6-2 or TRBV6-3 to TRBJ2-1; 9 nucleotides line up with TRBD2. The germline gives CDR1 MNHEY, CDR2 SVGEGT. The CDR3 covers 17 residues. V dropped 5 bases and J dropped 2; count of bases not matched to a gene: 10. The CDR3: CASSPLAGSSAYNEQFF. The DNA of the CDR3 is TGTGCCAGCAGTCCCCTAGCGGGAAGCAGCGCCTACAATGAGCAGTTCTTC.

The rearrangement joins TRBV12-3 or TRBV12-4 to TRBJ2-1, with 11 bases lining up with TRBD2. The CDR3 runs 15 residues. V was pared by 6 bases and J by 4 bases, with 5 bases of the junction left unmatched. The CDR3 region has the DNA TGTGCCAGCAGCGTCAGACTAGCGGGGTACAATGAGCAGTTCTTC. This codes for CASSVRLAGYNEQFF.